These T cell receptor beta chains were read from a single sample in a study of response to subunit inactivated influenza vaccine. A single record per CDR3 protein comes from TCRdb applying MiXCR to the RT-PCR reads. Of around 170,000 distinct CDR3 sequences in the sample, roughly 10% were seen once. Sequenced here: CD8+ T cells sorted from PBMCs, sampled about 23 months after vaccination. The receptor source for this set is a man aged 50 to 69 who received an inactivated influenza vaccine. Each CDR3 is given with its conserved first and last residue. Each record gives: V gene, clone size, D gene, J gene, CDR3 DNA, CDR3 protein. The D gene is left open where the match is weak. Some rows have no size entry. The others give once, few or many, or a class for an expanded clone.

V gene: TRBV6-1; clone size: -; D gene: -; J gene: TRBJ2-7; CDR3 DNA: TGTGCCAGCATCCCCCCGGGAACCCACTACGAGCAGTACTTC; CDR3 protein: CASIPPGTHYEQYF
V gene: TRBV12-3/TRBV12-4; clone size: few; D gene: -; J gene: TRBJ2-4; CDR3 DNA: TGTGCCAGCAGCAGTACAGGGTTGAGAAACATTCAGTACTTC; CDR3 protein: CASSSTGLRNIQYF
V gene: TRBV6-5; clone size: few; D gene: -; J gene: TRBJ2-7; CDR3 DNA: TGTGCCAGCGGCGAAGGGGCCTACGAGCAGTACTTC; CDR3 protein: CASGEGAYEQYF
V gene: TRBV12-3/TRBV12-4; clone size: -; D gene: -; J gene: TRBJ1-5; CDR3 DNA: TGTGCCAGCAGTTTATTGGGGGATAGCAATCAGCCCCAGCATTTT; CDR3 protein: CASSLLGDSNQPQHF
V gene: TRBV12-3/TRBV12-4; clone size: -; D gene: TRBD1; J gene: TRBJ1-2; CDR3 DNA: TGTGCCAGCAGTTTAGCGTTGGGACAGAGATATGGCTACACCTTC; CDR3 protein: CASSLALGQRYGYTF
V gene: TRBV6-5; clone size: -; D gene: -; J gene: TRBJ2-1; CDR3 DNA: TGTGCCAGCAGTTACTCAGGCAGTTTCAATGAGCAGTTCTTC; CDR3 protein: CASSYSGSFNEQFF
V gene: TRBV21-1; clone size: many; D gene: -; J gene: TRBJ2-6; CDR3 DNA: TGTGCCAGCAGCAAAGGCGGCCGACACATCCCGGCTGGGGCCAACGTCCTGACTTTC; CDR3 protein: CASSKGGRHIPAGANVLTF
V gene: TRBV12-3/TRBV12-4; clone size: many; D gene: -; J gene: TRBJ2-2; CDR3 DNA: TGTGCCAGCACCCCGGTTGCCACCGGGGAGCTGTTTTTT; CDR3 protein: CASTPVATGELFF
V gene: TRBV11-2; clone size: many; D gene: -; J gene: TRBJ2-4; CDR3 DNA: TGTGCCAGCAGCTTCGGGGACATTCAGTACTTC; CDR3 protein: CASSFGDIQYF
V gene: TRBV5-4; clone size: few; D gene: -; J gene: TRBJ2-7; CDR3 DNA: TGTGCCAGCAGCTTTTATGGGGGCGCAGTGTACGAGCAGTACTTC; CDR3 protein: CASSFYGGAVYEQYF
V gene: TRBV20-1; clone size: few; D gene: -; J gene: TRBJ1-2; CDR3 DNA: TGCAGTGCTAGATTAGGGCCAGCGAACTATGGCTACACCTTC; CDR3 protein: CSARLGPANYGYTF
V gene: TRBV2; clone size: -; D gene: -; J gene: TRBJ2-2; CDR3 DNA: TGTGCCAGCACTTTGCAGGGCCCCCTGGCCGGGGAGCTGTTTTTT; CDR3 protein: CASTLQGPLAGELFF
V gene: TRBV5-1; clone size: many; D gene: -; J gene: TRBJ2-2; CDR3 DNA: TGCGCCAGCCCAAACGCCCCCGTGGGGTCCGGGGAGCTGTTTTTT; CDR3 protein: CASPNAPVGSGELFF
V gene: TRBV4-3; clone size: few; D gene: -; J gene: TRBJ2-7; CDR3 DNA: TGCGCCAGCAGCCCGGGGACGGTTAGCTCCTACGAGCAGTACTTC; CDR3 protein: CASSPGTVSSYEQYF
V gene: TRBV4-2; clone size: few; D gene: -; J gene: TRBJ2-5; CDR3 DNA: TGTGCCAGCAGCCAAGAAACCCAGGGAAGGGAGACCCAGTACTTC; CDR3 protein: CASSQETQGRETQYF
V gene: TRBV7-9; clone size: few; D gene: -; J gene: TRBJ2-1; CDR3 DNA: TGTGCCAGCAGCTCCGGGCCCATTGGAAGCTCCTACAATGAGCAGTTCTTC; CDR3 protein: CASSSGPIGSSYNEQFF
V gene: TRBV9; clone size: few; D gene: -; J gene: TRBJ1-4; CDR3 DNA: TGTGCCAGCGGTAATACAGGGAACGAAAAACTGTTTTTT; CDR3 protein: CASGNTGNEKLFF
V gene: TRBV12-3/TRBV12-4; clone size: -; D gene: TRBD2; J gene: TRBJ2-5; CDR3 DNA: TGTGCCAGCAGTTTCGCGCGGGGGGCGGAGACCCAGTACTTC; CDR3 protein: CASSFARGAETQYF
V gene: TRBV7-8; clone size: few; D gene: -; J gene: TRBJ2-5; CDR3 DNA: TGTGCCAGCAGCTTAGCTCATGCTAGCCTTGGGGAGACCCAGTACTTC; CDR3 protein: CASSLAHASLGETQYF
V gene: TRBV27; clone size: -; D gene: TRBD2; J gene: TRBJ2-5; CDR3 DNA: TGTGCCAGCCGGGGGGGGGTAGAGACCCAGTACTTC; CDR3 protein: CASRGGVETQYF
V gene: TRBV4-1; clone size: few; D gene: TRBD1; J gene: TRBJ1-5; CDR3 DNA: TGCGCCAGCAGCCGGGCCGGAAGGGGGCTTAGCAATCAGCCCCAGCATTTT; CDR3 protein: CASSRAGRGLSNQPQHF